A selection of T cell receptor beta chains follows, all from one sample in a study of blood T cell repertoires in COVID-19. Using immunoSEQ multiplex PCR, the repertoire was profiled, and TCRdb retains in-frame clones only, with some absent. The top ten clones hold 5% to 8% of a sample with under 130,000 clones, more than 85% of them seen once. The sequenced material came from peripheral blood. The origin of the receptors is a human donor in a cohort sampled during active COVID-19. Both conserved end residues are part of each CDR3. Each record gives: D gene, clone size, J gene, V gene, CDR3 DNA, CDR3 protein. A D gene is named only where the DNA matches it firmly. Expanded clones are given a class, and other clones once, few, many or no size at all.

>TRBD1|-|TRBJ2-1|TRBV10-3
TGTGCCACCTGGGACAGGCGACCGGACAATGAGCAGTTCTTC
CATWDRRPDNEQFF
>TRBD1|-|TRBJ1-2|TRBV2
TGTGCCAGCAGTGAACTTAGGTTCCGGGACAGGGCAGAAGGCAACTATGGCTACACCTTC
CASSELRFRDRAEGNYGYTF
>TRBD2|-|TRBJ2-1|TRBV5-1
TGCGCCAGCAGCTGGGGAGGGAACAATGAGCAGTTCTTC
CASSWGGNNEQFF
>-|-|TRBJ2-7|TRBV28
TGTGCCAGCAGTCCGCCCGGGGGTCCTACCTACGAGCAGTACTTC
CASSPPGGPTYEQYF
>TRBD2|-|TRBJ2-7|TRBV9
TGTGCCAGCGCGGGGGGACCTGGGGAGCAGTACTTC
CASAGGPGEQYF
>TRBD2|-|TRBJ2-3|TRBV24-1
TGTGCCACCAGTGGGACTAGCGGCGGCACAGATACGCAGTATTTT
CATSGTSGGTDTQYF
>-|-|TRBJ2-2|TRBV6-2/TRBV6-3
TGTGCCAGCAGCCCCCTTAGGGGGAACACCGGGGAGCTGTTTTTT
CASSPLRGNTGELFF
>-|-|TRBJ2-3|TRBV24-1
TGTGCCACCAGTGATCCGGACAGGAGGGATCCAGATACGCAGTATTTT
CATSDPDRRDPDTQYF
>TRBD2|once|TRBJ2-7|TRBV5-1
TGCGCCAGCAGCTTTTCTTTTTCGGCGGGAGCTCCCTACGAGCAGTACTTC
CASSFSFSAGAPYEQYF
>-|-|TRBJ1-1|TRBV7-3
TGTGCCAGCAGCGGGGGGGTACAGCGGAAAGACACTGAAGCTTTCTTT
CASSGGVQRKDTEAFF
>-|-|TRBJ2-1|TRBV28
TGTGCCAGCAGTTTCGTCGGGAATGAGCAGTTCTTC
CASSFVGNEQFF
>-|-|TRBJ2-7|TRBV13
TGTGCCAGCCCATTGGCTAGCGATTTCTACGAGCAGTACTTC
CASPLASDFYEQYF
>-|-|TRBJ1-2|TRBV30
TGTGCCTGGAGTCCGGGTTATGGCTACACCTTC
CAWSPGYGYTF
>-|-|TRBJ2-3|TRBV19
TGTGCCAGTAGAAGCGGGTCATATACGGGCGATACGCAGTATTTT
CASRSGSYTGDTQYF
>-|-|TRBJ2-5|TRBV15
TGTGCCACCAGCAGAGACAGTAACCAAGAGACCCAGTACTTC
CATSRDSNQETQYF
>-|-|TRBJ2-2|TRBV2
TGTGCCAGCTGGGACATCGCGAACACCGGGGAGCTGTTTTTT
CASWDIANTGELFF
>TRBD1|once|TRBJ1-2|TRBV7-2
TGTGCCAGCAGCTTAGAAACAGGGGGTTTCGGGAATGGCTACACCTTC
CASSLETGGFGNGYTF
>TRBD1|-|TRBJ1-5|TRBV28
TGTGCCAGCAGTTTGACAGGGGTTAGCAATCAGCCCCAGCATTTT
CASSLTGVSNQPQHF
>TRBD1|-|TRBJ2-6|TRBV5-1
TGCGCCAGCAGCCCTAGCATTAGATCTGGACAGGGGCCATACGCTGGGGCCAACGTCCTGACTTTC
CASSPSIRSGQGPYAGANVLTF
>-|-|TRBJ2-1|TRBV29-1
TGCAGCGTTGAAAGCGATTACAATGAGCAGTTCTTC
CSVESDYNEQFF
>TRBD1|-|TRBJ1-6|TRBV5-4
TGTGCCAGCAGCGCCGGAGGGACAGATATTAATTCACCCCTCCACTTT
CASSAGGTDINSPLHF
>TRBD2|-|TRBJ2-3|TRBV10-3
TGTGCCATCAGCAGGTCTAGCGGGAGGGCCGGTTTAGATACGCAGTATTTT
CAISRSSGRAGLDTQYF
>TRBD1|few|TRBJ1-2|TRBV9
TGTGCCAGCAGGAGTCCGGGACAGGGGGCGTATGGCTACACCTTC
CASRSPGQGAYGYTF
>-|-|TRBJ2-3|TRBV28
TGTGCCAGCAGTTTAGGGACACCAACAGATACGCAGTATTTT
CASSLGTPTDTQYF
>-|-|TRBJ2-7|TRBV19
TGTGCCAGTAGTTACGGGAGTGCCTACGAGCAGTACTTC
CASSYGSAYEQYF
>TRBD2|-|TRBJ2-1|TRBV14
TGTGCCAGCAGCACCTGGACTAGCGGGAACAATGAGCAGTTCTTC
CASSTWTSGNNEQFF
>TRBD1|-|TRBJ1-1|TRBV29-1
TGCAGCGTTGAGTTTAAGGGGGCAGGAACTGAAGCTTTCTTT
CSVEFKGAGTEAFF
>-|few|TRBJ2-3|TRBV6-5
TGTGCCAGCAGGACCCGACAGAGCGGCACAGATACGCAGTATTTT
CASRTRQSGTDTQYF
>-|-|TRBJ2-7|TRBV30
TGTGCCTGGCGTACTAGGATCAACGGGGAGCAGTACTTC
CAWRTRINGEQYF
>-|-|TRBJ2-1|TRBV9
TGTGCCAGCGGCCGGAGGGGTGGGCGGGACAATGAGCAGTTCTTC
CASGRRGGRDNEQFF
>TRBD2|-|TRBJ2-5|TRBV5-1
TGCGCCAGCAGCTTGGAATATATAGCGGGTGGGGAAGAGACCCAGTACTTC
CASSLEYIAGGEETQYF
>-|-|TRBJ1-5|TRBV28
TGTGCCAGCAGTCCGGTAGAATCGCAGCCCCAGCATTTT
CASSPVESQPQHF
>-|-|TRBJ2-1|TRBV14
TGTGCCAGCAGCCAGGACAGCTACAATGAGCAGTTCTTC
CASSQDSYNEQFF
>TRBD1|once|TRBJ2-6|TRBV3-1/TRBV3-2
TGTGCCAGCAGCCAAGTGCTCCGGGACAGGGGTGTTGCTGGGGCCAACGTCCTGACTTTC
CASSQVLRDRGVAGANVLTF
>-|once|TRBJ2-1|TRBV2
TGTGCCAGCCACGTCAGCGGGTTACAGTTCTTC
CASHVSGLQFF